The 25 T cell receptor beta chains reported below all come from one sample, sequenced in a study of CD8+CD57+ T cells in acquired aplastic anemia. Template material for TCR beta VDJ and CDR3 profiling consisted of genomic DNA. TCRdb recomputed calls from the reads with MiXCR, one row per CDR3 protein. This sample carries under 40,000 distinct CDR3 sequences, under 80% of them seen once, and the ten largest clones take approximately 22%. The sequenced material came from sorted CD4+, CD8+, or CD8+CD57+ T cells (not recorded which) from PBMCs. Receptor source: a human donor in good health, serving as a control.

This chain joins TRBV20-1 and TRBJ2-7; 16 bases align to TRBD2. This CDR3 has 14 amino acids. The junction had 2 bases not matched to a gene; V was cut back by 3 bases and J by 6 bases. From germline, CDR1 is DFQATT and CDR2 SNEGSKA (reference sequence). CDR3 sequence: CSARGLAGGLEQYF. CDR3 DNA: TGCAGTGCTAGGGGACTAGCGGGGGGGCTCGAGCAGTACTTC.

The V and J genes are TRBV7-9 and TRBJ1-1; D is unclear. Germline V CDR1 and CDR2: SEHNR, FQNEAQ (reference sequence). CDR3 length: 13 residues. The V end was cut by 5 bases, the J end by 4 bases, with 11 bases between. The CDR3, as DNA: TGTGCCAGCAGCAACTCCCCCGGCACTGAAGCTTTCTTT. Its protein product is CASSNSPGTEAFF.

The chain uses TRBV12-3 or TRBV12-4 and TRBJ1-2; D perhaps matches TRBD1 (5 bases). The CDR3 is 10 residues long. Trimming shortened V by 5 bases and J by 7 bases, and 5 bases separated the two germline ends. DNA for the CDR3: TGTGCCAGCAGTGGGACTGGCTACACCTTC. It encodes CASSGTGYTF.

The CDR3 DNA reads TGCAGTGCTAGACTAGCGGGGCCCCAAGAGACCCAGTACTTC. This codes for CSARLAGPQETQYF. This chain joins TRBV20-1 and TRBJ2-5; 9 bases agree with TRBD2. In germline, CDR1 is DFQATT, CDR2 SNEGSKA (reference sequence). With 2 bases clipped from V and 1 base from J, the junction kept 2 bases outside the gene matches. CDR3 size: 14 residues.

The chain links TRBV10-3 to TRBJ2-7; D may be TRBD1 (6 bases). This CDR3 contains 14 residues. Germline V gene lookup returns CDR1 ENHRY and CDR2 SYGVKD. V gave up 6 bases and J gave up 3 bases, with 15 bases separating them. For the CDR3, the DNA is TGTGCCATCAGACCACAGGGAACTGGCTACGAGCAGTACTTC. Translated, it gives CAIRPQGTGYEQYF.

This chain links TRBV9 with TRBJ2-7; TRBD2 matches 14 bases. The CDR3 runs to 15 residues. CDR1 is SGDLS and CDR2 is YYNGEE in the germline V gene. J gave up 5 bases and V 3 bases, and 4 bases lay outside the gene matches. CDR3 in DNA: TGTGCCAGCAGCGCGGGACTAGCGGGAGTAGACGAGCAGTACTTC. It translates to CASSAGLAGVDEQYF.

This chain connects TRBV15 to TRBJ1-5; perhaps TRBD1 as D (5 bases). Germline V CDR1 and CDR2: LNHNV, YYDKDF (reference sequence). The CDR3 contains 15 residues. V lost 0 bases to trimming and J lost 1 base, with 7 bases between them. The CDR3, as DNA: TGTGCCACCAGCAGAGACGGACAAAGCAATCAGCCCCAGCATTTT. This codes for CATSRDGQSNQPQHF.

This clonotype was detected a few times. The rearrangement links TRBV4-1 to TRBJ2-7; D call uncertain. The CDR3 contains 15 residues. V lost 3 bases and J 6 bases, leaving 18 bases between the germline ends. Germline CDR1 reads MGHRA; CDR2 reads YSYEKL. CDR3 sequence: CASSHEPKGAPEQYF. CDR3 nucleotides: TGCGCCAGCAGCCACGAACCTAAAGGCGCCCCCGAGCAGTACTTC.

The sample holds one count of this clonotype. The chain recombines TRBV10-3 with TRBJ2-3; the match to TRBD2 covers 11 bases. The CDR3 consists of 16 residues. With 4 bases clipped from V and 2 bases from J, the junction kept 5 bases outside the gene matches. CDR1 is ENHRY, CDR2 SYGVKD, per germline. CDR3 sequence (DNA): TGTGCCATCAGTGCCGGGACTAGCGGCCCCACAGATACGCAGTATTTT. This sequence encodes CAISAGTSGPTDTQYF.

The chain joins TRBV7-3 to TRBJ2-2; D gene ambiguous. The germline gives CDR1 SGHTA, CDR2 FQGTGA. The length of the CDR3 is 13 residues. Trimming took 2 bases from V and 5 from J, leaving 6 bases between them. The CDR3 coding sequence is TGTGCCAGCAGCTTAGAACAGACCGGGGAGCTGTTTTTT. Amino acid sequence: CASSLEQTGELFF. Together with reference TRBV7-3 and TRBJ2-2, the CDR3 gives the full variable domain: GAGVSQTPSNKVTEKGKYVELRCDPISGHTALYWYRQSLGQGPEFLIYFQGTGAADDSGLPNDRFFAVRPEGSVSTLKIQRTERGDSAVYLCASSLEQTGELFFGEGSRLTVL.

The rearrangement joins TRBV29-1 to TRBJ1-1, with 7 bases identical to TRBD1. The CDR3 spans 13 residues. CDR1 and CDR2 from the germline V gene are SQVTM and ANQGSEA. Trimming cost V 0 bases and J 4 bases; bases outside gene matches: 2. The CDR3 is CSVEDRGGTEAFF. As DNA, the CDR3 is TGCAGCGTTGAAGACAGGGGGGGCACTGAAGCTTTCTTT.

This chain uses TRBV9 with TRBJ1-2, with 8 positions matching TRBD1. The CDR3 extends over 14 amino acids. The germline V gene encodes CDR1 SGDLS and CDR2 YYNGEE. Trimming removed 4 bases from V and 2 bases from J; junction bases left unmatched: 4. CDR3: CASSPGQANYGYTF. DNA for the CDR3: TGTGCCAGCAGCCCGGGACAGGCCAACTATGGCTACACCTTC.

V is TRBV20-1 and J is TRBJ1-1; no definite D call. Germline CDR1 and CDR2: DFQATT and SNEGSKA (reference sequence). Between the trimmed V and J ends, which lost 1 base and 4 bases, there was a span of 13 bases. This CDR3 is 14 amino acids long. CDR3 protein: CSARATGKGTEAFF. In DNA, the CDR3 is TGCAGTGCTAGAGCGACGGGTAAGGGCACTGAAGCTTTCTTT.

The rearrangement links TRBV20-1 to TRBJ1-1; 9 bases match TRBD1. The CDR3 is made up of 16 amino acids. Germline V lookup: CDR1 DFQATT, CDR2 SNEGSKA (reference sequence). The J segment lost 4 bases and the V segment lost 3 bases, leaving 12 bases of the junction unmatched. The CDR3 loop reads CSARAGTGTRFTEAFF. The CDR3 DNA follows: TGCAGTGCTAGGGCCGGGACAGGGACTAGGTTCACTGAAGCTTTCTTT.

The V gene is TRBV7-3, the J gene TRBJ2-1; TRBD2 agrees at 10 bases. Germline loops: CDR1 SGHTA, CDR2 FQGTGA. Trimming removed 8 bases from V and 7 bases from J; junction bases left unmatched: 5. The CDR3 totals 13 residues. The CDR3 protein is CASGTSASNEQFF. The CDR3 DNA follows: TGTGCCAGCGGGACTAGCGCCTCGAATGAGCAGTTCTTC.

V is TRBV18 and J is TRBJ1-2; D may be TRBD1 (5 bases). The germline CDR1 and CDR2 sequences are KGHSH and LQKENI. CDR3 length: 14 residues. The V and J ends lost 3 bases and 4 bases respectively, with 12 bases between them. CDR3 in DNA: TGTGCCAGCTCACCGTCCGGAGGGACCTATGGCTACACCTTC. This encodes CASSPSGGTYGYTF.

CDR3 in DNA: TGTGCCAGCAGCCCCGGGACTGGCGAGCAGTACTTC. Its protein is CASSPGTGEQYF. The chain has TRBV9 and TRBJ2-7; possibly TRBD2 for D (6 bases). V lost 4 bases and J 6 bases, leaving 11 bases between the germline ends. The CDR3 runs 12 residues. CDR1 and CDR2 (germline): SGDLS, YYNGEE.

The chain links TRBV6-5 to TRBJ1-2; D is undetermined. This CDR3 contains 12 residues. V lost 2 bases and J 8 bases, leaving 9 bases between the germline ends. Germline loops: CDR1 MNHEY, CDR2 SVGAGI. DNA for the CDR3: TGTGCCAGCAGTTACAAGTCAGGAGGCTACACCTTC. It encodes CASSYKSGGYTF.

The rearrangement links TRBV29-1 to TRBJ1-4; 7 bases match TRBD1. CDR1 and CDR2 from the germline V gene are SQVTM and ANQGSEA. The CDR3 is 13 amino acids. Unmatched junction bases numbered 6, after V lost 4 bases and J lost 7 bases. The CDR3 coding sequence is TGCAGCGTTGGGCCGACAGGGCCTGAAAAACTGTTTTTT. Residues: CSVGPTGPEKLFF.

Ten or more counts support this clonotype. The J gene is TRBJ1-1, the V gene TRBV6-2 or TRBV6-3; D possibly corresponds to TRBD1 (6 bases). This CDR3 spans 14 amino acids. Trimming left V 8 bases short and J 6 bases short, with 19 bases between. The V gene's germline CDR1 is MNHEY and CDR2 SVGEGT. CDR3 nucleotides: TGTGCCAGCCTACCCTACAGGGAGGTCCCTGAAGCTTTCTTT. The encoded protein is CASLPYREVPEAFF.

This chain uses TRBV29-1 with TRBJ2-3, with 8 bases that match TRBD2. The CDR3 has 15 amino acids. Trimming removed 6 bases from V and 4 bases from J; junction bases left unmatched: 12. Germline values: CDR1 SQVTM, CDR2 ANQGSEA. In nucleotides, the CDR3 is TGCAGCGTCGAGACCGGGACCGGGGGGGCAGATACGCAGTATTTT. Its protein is CSVETGTGGADTQYF.

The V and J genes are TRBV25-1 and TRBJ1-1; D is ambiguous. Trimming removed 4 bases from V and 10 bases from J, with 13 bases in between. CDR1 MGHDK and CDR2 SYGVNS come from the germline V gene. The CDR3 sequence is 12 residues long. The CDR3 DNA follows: TGTGCCAGCAGTGCCCCAGTCGCTCGAGCTTTCTTT. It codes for CASSAPVARAFF.

CDR3 DNA: TGTGCCAGCAGTCGATTAGGACAACTGAACGTC. Its translation: CASSRLGQLNV. The gene calls are TRBV2 and TRBJ2-7, with a weak D call TRBD1 (5 bases). The CDR3 has 11 amino acids. Germline assignment: CDR1 SNHLY and CDR2 FYNNEI.

CDR3 bases: TGTGCCACCAGCAGCAGGGGACTCTACGAGCAGTACTTC. Protein sequence: CATSSRGLYEQYF. The chain employs TRBV15 and TRBJ2-7; the D gene could be TRBD1 or TRBD2 (6 bases each). Between the trimmed V and J ends, which lost 3 bases and 3 bases, there was a span of 9 bases. CDR3 length: 13 residues. Germline-derived CDR1 and CDR2 are LNHNV and YYDKDF (reference sequence).

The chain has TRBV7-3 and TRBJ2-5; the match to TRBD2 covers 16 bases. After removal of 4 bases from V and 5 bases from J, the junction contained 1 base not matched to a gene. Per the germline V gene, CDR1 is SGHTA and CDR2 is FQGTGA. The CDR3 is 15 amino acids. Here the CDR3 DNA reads TGTGCCAGCAGCTGGGGACTAGCGGGGGGGGAGACCCAGTACTTC. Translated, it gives CASSWGLAGGETQYF. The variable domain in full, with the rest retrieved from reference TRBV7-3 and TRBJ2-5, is GAGVSQTPSNKVTEKGKYVELRCDPISGHTALYWYRQSLGQGPEFLIYFQGTGAADDSGLPNDRFFAVRPEGSVSTLKIQRTERGDSAVYLCASSWGLAGGETQYFGPGTRLLVL.